The 21 T cell receptor beta chains in this list originate from one sample, sequenced in a study of cytomegalovirus exposure and HLA in healthy donors. In the PCR, 60 Vbeta and 13 Jbeta primers were used. Only in-frame clones appear in the TCRdb table, and some are missing; sequencing was by immunoSEQ multiplex PCR. The sample has over 100,000 clones, around nine tenths seen once. Sequencing was carried out using PBMCs. The receptors come from a woman aged 25 to 45 in good health and CMV-seronegative.

J is TRBJ2-1 and V is TRBV11-2; D is possibly TRBD2 (6 bases). V was shortened by 5 bases and J by 3 bases, with 8 bases between the two germline ends. CDR1 is SGHAT and CDR2 is FQNNGV in the germline V gene. The CDR3 is 13 residues long. The CDR3 sequence: CASSGDFYNEQFF. The CDR3 DNA is TGTGCCAGCAGCGGGGACTTCTACAATGAGCAGTTCTTC. Complete variable domain (other parts from reference TRBV11-2 and TRBJ2-1): EAGVAQSPRYKIIEKRQSVAFWCNPISGHATLYWYQQILGQGPKLLIQFQNNGVVDDSQLPKDRFSAERLKGVDSTLKIQPAKLEDSAVYLCASSGDFYNEQFFGPGTRLTVL.

This clone was found once. The V and J genes are TRBV7-2 and TRBJ2-1; 8 nucleotides align to TRBD2. This CDR3 region has 18 residues. Germline V gene data show CDR1 as SGHTA and CDR2 as FQGNSA. After removal of 5 bases from V and 3 bases from J, the junction contained 15 bases not matched to a gene. CDR3 in DNA: TGTGCCAGCAGCCCTCACCCCTACGCCGGGACTAGCTACAATGAGCAGTTCTTC. Residues: CASSPHPYAGTSYNEQFF.

This chain joins TRBV7-2 and TRBJ2-5; no firm D call. The CDR3 extends over 13 amino acids. Deletions cut 3 bases from V and 2 bases from J, with 7 bases between. Germline lookup yields CDR1 SGHTA and CDR2 FQGNSA. CDR3 nucleotides: TGTGCCAGCAGCTTCGCCCTACAAGAGACCCAGTACTTC. As protein: CASSFALQETQYF.

This chain uses TRBV6-1 with TRBJ2-7, with D possibly being TRBD2 (5 bases). Trimming shortened V by 11 bases and J by 0 bases, and 14 bases separated the two germline ends. This CDR3 is built from 13 residues. Germline values: CDR1 MNHNS, CDR2 SASEGT. CDR3 in amino acids: CAARSRGSYEQYF. In nucleotides, the CDR3 is TGTGCCGCCCGAAGTCGGGGCTCCTACGAGCAGTACTTC.

The chain is built from TRBV19 and TRBJ1-5; D ambiguous. The V end lost 2 bases, the J end lost 3 bases, and 8 bases lay between the germline ends. The CDR3 has 14 residues. Looked up from germline, CDR1 is LNHDA and CDR2 is SQIVND (reference sequence). The CDR3 region is CASSINPINQPQHF. The CDR3 nucleotides are TGTGCCAGTAGTATAAATCCTATCAATCAGCCCCAGCATTTT.

The V call is TRBV28, the J call TRBJ2-7, with D possibly TRBD2 on 6 matching bases. Germline V lookup: CDR1 MDHEN, CDR2 SYDVKM. The CDR3 consists of 12 residues. Trimming pared 6 bases from V and 1 base from J, leaving 7 bases between. CDR3 bases: TGTGCCAGCAGGACTAGTTCCTACGAGCAGTACTTC. This gives the protein CASRTSSYEQYF.

The DNA for the CDR3 is TGTGCCAGCGGCAGACAGGCGAACGAGCAGTACTTC. Protein product: CASGRQANEQYF. This chain links TRBV5-4 with TRBJ2-7; a weak D match, TRBD1 (6 bases). Trimming removed 7 bases from V and 5 bases from J, with 13 bases in between. CDR3 length: 12 amino acids. Germline lookup yields CDR1 SGHNT and CDR2 YYREEE (reference sequence).

The rearrangement uses TRBV6-5 and TRBJ2-3; 10 nucleotides agree with TRBD1. Trimming cost V 6 bases and J 4 bases; bases outside gene matches: 7. The CDR3 is made up of 15 amino acids. Germline CDR1 is MNHEY and CDR2 is SVGAGI. For the CDR3, the DNA is TGTGCCAGCAGACACGGGACAGGGGTCGCAGATACGCAGTATTTT. Amino acid sequence: CASRHGTGVADTQYF.

The genes are TRBV15 and TRBJ2-6; a weak D match, TRBD1 (5 bases). Germline lookup yields CDR1 LNHNV and CDR2 YYDKDF (reference sequence). V dropped 4 bases and J dropped 0 bases, with 7 bases sitting between them. The CDR3 is 15 residues long. The CDR3 spells CATSTTASGANVLTF. DNA for the CDR3: TGTGCCACCAGCACGACAGCCTCTGGGGCCAACGTCCTGACTTTC.

The V and J genes are TRBV21-1 and TRBJ1-1. TRBV21-1 is noted as a pseudogene. The CDR3 consists of 16 residues. Here the CDR3 reads CASSKGGGYRVHEAFF. The CDR3 DNA reads TGTGCCAGCAGCAAGGGGGGAGGGTACAGGGTGCATGAAGCTTTCTTT.

The V and J genes are TRBV6-6 and TRBJ1-2; TRBD1 agrees at 7 bases. The junction had 7 bases not matched to a gene; V was cut back by 5 bases and J by 4 bases. CDR3 length: 14 amino acids. Germline loops: CDR1 MNHNY, CDR2 SVGAGI (reference sequence). CDR3 nucleotide sequence: TGTGCCAGCAGTCAGCAGGGGGTAGGCTATGGCTACACCTTC. Translation: CASSQQGVGYGYTF.

This rearrangement joins TRBV29-1 to TRBJ2-5, with D possibly TRBD2 on 5 matching bases. From germline, CDR1 is SQVTM and CDR2 ANQGSEA. V lost 7 bases and J 2 bases, leaving 11 bases between the germline ends. The CDR3 totals 12 residues. The chain's CDR3 is CSGGLLQETQYF. As DNA, the CDR3 is TGCAGCGGCGGACTGTTACAAGAGACCCAGTACTTC.

V is TRBV27 and J is TRBJ1-1; a weak D match, TRBD1 (5 bases). Looked up from germline, CDR1 is MNHEY and CDR2 is SMNVEV (reference sequence). V was shortened by 5 bases and J by 4 bases, with 8 bases between the two germline ends. This CDR3 has 12 amino acids. The CDR3 protein is CASSRGGTEAFF. The CDR3 bases are TGTGCCAGCAGTAGGGGAGGCACTGAAGCTTTCTTT.

The genes are TRBV7-9 and TRBJ1-3; 7 bases map to TRBD1. The CDR3 is made up of 16 amino acids. J lost 0 bases, V lost 5 bases, and 7 bases had no gene match. CDR1 is SEHNR, CDR2 FQNEAQ, per germline (reference sequence). For the CDR3, the DNA is TGTGCCAGCAGCCCTGACAGGGTTCTCTCTGGAAACACCATATATTTT. Translating gives CASSPDRVLSGNTIYF.

The chain recombines TRBV10-3 with TRBJ1-2; D uncertain. CDR3 length: 14 residues. V gave up 4 bases and J gave up 0 bases, with 9 bases separating them. Germline CDR1 reads ENHRY; CDR2 reads SYGVKD. This chain's CDR3 is CAISVEGANYGYTF. The CDR3 nucleotides are TGTGCCATCAGTGTCGAAGGAGCTAACTATGGCTACACCTTC.

This clone was observed a single time. The rearrangement links TRBV5-8 to TRBJ2-5; D ambiguous. The V and J ends lost 4 bases and 4 bases respectively, with 20 bases between them. In germline, CDR1 is SGHTS, CDR2 YDEGEE. The CDR3 is 16 residues long. CDR3: CASSQTVGRLRETQYF. Here the CDR3 DNA reads TGTGCCAGCAGCCAAACGGTCGGTCGGTTGCGAGAGACCCAGTACTTC. The full variable domain, in which reference TRBV5-8 and TRBJ2-5 provide the parts outside the CDR3, is EAGVTQSPTHLIKTRGQQATLRCSPISGHTSVYWYQQALGLGLQFLLWYDEGEERNRGNFPPRFSGRQFPNYSSELNVNALELEDSALYLCASSQTVGRLRETQYFGPGTRLLVL.

The chain combines TRBV4-2 with TRBJ2-3, with 14 bases identical to TRBD2. Germline CDR1 is LGHNA and CDR2 is YNFKEQ. J lost 6 bases, V lost 4 bases, and 6 bases had no gene match. The CDR3 loop spans 16 amino acids. CDR3 bases: TGTGCCAGCAGCCGGGGACTAGCGGGGGAAGTGGATACGCAGTATTTT. It specifies CASSRGLAGEVDTQYF.

The chain recombines TRBV28 with TRBJ2-7, with TRBD1 identical over 9 bases. The CDR3 length is 17 residues. J gave up 5 bases and V 2 bases, and 13 bases lay outside the gene matches. CDR1 and CDR2 from the germline V gene are MDHEN and SYDVKM. The CDR3 DNA reads as TGTGCCAGCAGTTTACCCCCCGGGACAGGGAACTACCACGAGCAGTACTTC. Protein product: CASSLPPGTGNYHEQYF.

The rearrangement links TRBV29-1 to TRBJ2-1; 9 nucleotides agree with TRBD2. The junction had 12 bases not matched to a gene; V was cut back by 6 bases and J by 6 bases. The CDR3 has 15 residues. Germline lookup yields CDR1 SQVTM and CDR2 ANQGSEA. CDR3 loop: CSVSDSGRGGNEQFF. DNA of the CDR3: TGCAGCGTCTCGGATAGCGGGAGAGGCGGCAATGAGCAGTTCTTC.

The CDR3 spells CASSPQGAPSTDTQYF. CDR3 nucleotides: TGTGCCAGTAGTCCACAGGGTGCCCCTAGCACAGATACGCAGTATTTT. The rearrangement links TRBV19 to TRBJ2-3; weak D call: TRBD1 (6 bases). The CDR3 has 16 amino acids. Germline V gene data show CDR1 as LNHDA and CDR2 as SQIVND (reference sequence). Trimming removed 5 bases at V and 0 bases at J, with 15 bases between.

V gene TRBV7-2 combines with J gene TRBJ2-1, with 10 bases identical to TRBD2. Germline values: CDR1 SGHTA, CDR2 FQGNSA. The ends lost 1 base at V and 1 base at J; junction bases unmatched: 4. CDR3 size: 17 residues. The CDR3 is CASSLVASGGSYNEQFF. In DNA form, the CDR3 reads TGTGCCAGCAGCTTAGTGGCTAGCGGGGGTTCCTACAATGAGCAGTTCTTC.